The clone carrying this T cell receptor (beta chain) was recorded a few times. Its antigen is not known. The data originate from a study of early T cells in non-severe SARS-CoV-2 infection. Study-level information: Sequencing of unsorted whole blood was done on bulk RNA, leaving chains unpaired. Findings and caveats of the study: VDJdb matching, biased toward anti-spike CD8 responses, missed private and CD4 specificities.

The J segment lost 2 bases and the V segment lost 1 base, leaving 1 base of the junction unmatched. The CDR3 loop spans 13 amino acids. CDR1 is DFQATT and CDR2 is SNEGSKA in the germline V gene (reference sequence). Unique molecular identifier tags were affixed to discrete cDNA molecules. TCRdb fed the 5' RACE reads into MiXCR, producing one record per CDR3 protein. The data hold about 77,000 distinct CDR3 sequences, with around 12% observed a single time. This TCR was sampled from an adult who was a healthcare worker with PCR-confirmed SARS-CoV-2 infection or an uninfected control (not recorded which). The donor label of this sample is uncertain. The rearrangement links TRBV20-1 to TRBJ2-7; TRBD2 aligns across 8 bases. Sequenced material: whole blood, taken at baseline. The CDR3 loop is CSARGLAPYEQYF. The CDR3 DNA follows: TGCAGTGCTAGAGGACTAGCGCCCTACGAGCAGTACTTC.